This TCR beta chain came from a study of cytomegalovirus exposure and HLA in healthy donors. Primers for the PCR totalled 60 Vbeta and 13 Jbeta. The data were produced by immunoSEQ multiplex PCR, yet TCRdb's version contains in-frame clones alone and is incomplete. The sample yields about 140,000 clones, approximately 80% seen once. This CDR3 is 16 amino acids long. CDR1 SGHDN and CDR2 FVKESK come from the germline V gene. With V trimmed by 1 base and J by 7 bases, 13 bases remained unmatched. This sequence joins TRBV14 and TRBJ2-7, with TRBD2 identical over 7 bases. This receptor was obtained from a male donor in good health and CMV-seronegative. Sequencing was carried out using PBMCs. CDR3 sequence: CASSQGSQRGSREQYF. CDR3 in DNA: TGTGCCAGCAGCCAAGGATCACAGCGGGGATCGAGGGAGCAGTACTTC.